Sequencing of this T cell receptor beta chain was carried out in a study of blood T cell repertoires in COVID-19. Study-level information: Researchers got acute and convalescent COVID-19 samples from the United States, Italy and Spain.

The germline V gene has CDR1 MNHNS and CDR2 SASEGT. Trimming removed 0 bases from V and 5 bases from J; junction bases left unmatched: 11. CDR3 length: 18 amino acids. Sequenced by immunoSEQ multiplex PCR; TCRdb stores in-frame clones only, minus some. The sample carries over 200,000 clones, roughly 86% recorded once. The source material was peripheral blood. The chain has TRBV6-1 and TRBJ2-5; TRBD2 matches at 11 bases. The sequence was collected from a woman aged 50 to 65 with acute or convalescent COVID-19. CDR3 DNA: TGTGCCAGCAGTGAAGCGGGACTAGCGGCCCCCCGGGGGGAGACCCAGTACTTC. The encoded protein is CASSEAGLAAPRGETQYF.